This TCR beta chain was identified during a study of Ad26.COV2.S vaccination and SARS-CoV-2 variants. Notes on the study in general: The authors reported substantial breadth in spike-specific CD8+ and CD4+ T cell responses after vaccination.

Germline loops: CDR1 SNHLY, CDR2 FYNNEI. The CDR3 spans 14 residues. V was pared by 4 bases and J by 4 bases, with 11 bases between. Treatment here: around 19 received Ad26.COV2.S at low or high dose, single or two shots; about 5 received placebo; per-sample allocation not given. It was on day 63 after the first vaccine or placebo injection that samples were taken. Vaccine was an Ad26 vector expressing Wuhan-strain SARS-CoV-2 spike. Sequencing used immunoSEQ multiplex PCR; TCRdb keeps in-frame clones, though not all of them. The sample has around 380,000 clones, 80% to 90% seen once. Concerning this clone itself: Antigen unknown.

This receptor was obtained from a person aged 18-65 years who received the Ad26.COV2.S COVID-19 vaccine or a placebo. The chain has TRBV2 and TRBJ1-5; no firm D call. The sample was peripheral blood, taken in a trial of Ad26.COV2.S vaccine versus placebo. The CDR3 loop reads CASSGPRGNQPQHF. The DNA for the CDR3 is TGTGCCAGCAGTGGCCCCCGTGGTAATCAGCCCCAGCATTTT. The complete variable domain, with remaining parts taken from reference TRBV2 and TRBJ1-5, reads EPEVTQTPSHQVTQMGQEVILRCVPISNHLYFYWYRQILGQKVEFLVSFYNNEISEKSEIFDDQFSVERPDGSNFTLKIRSTKLEDSAMYFCASSGPRGNQPQHFGDGTRLSIL.